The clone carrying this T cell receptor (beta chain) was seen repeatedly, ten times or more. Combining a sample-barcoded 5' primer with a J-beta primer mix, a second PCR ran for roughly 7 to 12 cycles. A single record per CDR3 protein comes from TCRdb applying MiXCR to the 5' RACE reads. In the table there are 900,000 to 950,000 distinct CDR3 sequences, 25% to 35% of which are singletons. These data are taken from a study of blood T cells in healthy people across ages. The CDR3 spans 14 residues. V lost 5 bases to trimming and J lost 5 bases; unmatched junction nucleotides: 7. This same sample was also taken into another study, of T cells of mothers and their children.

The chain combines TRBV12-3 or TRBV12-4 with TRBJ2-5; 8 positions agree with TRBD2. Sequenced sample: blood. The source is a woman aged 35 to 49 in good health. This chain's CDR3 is CASSISGGPETQYF. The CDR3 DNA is TGTGCCAGCAGTATAAGCGGGGGTCCGGAGACCCAGTACTTC.